The sequence of this T cell receptor beta chain was determined in a study of T cell responses to AZD1222 COVID-19 vaccine. Details on this clone: Its antigen is unidentified.

Produced via immunoSEQ multiplex PCR; TCRdb's table is partial and in-frame only. The table records around 160,000 clones, around four fifths of them present only once. Study-level results: Two AZD1222 administrations were followed by greater Spike-specific TCR breadth and depth.

Germline assignment: CDR1 LNHDA and CDR2 SQIVND (reference sequence). This CDR3 has 14 amino acids. Trimming took 5 bases from V and 6 from J, leaving 13 bases between them. The sequenced sample was peripheral blood, obtained on day 0 of MenACWY control vaccination. The chain links TRBV19 to TRBJ2-2, with unresolved D. This TCR came from an adult in good health. The CDR3 nucleotides read TGTGCCAGTAGTGGAACTGCCCTGGCCGGGGAGCTGTTTTTT. Its protein product is CASSGTALAGELFF.